The rows below give T cell receptor beta chains drawn from one sample of a study of CD8 T cells in Susac syndrome. TCRdb re-called the immunoSEQ multiplex PCR reads through MiXCR, storing one row per CDR3 protein. Of 150,000 to 200,000 distinct CDR3 sequences listed, around 90% are singletons. Sequenced input: CD4+ T cells from PBMCs. The source of these receptors is a human donor with Susac syndrome. Both conserved end residues are part of each CDR3. The D gene is left open where the match is weak. The size field is filled for only some rows; it gives once, few, many or a size class.

TRBV7-2	TRBJ1-1	NA	NA	15	TGTGCCAGCAGCTTACAGGGAGTGGAGAACACTGAAGCTTTCTTT	CASSLQGVENTEAFF
TRBV5-6	TRBJ2-7	NA	NA	14	TGTGCCAGCAGCTTCTTATTAAGCTCCTACGAGCAGTACTTC	CASSFLLSSYEQYF
TRBV12-3/TRBV12-4	TRBJ2-2	NA	NA	15	TGTGCCAGCAGCCAACAGGGAGGTGACACCGGGGAGCTGTTTTTT	CASSQQGGDTGELFF
TRBV9	TRBJ1-5	NA	TRBD1	15	TGTGCCAGCAGTTCAGGGACAGGGGGTGGAGGACCCCAGCATTTT	CASSSGTGGGGPQHF
TRBV7-2	TRBJ2-1	NA	NA	17	TGTGCCAGCAGTGGGGGACCCCGGGACAAAGTATACAATGAGCAGTTCTTC	CASSGGPRDKVYNEQFF
TRBV4-2	TRBJ2-7	NA	NA	14	TGTGCCAGCAGCCAAGACCGGAGCGGCTACGAGCAGTACTTC	CASSQDRSGYEQYF
TRBV4-1	TRBJ2-1	NA	TRBD2	19	TGCGCCAGCAGCCAAGAACTAGTCGGCGGGAGGGCGTACTACAATGAGCAGTTCTTC	CASSQELVGGRAYYNEQFF
TRBV5-5	TRBJ1-5	NA	TRBD1	14	TGTGCCAGCAGCTACGGACAGGATGGGCAGCCCCAGCATTTT	CASSYGQDGQPQHF
TRBV20-1	TRBJ1-4	once	TRBD1	15	TGCAGTGCTAGTTTCGCCGGGACAGGGGGACGAAAACTGTTTTTT	CSASFAGTGGRKLFF
TRBV12-3/TRBV12-4	TRBJ1-1	NA	NA	15	TGTGCCAGCACCCCCGGGGGGAACAGAAACACTGAAGCTTTCTTT	CASTPGGNRNTEAFF
TRBV6-2/TRBV6-3	TRBJ1-1	NA	NA	11	TGTGCCAGCAGCTCTTTGAGCTTGGCTTTCTTT	CASSSLSLAFF
TRBV9	TRBJ2-3	NA	NA	16	TGTGCCAGCAGCCTAACATGGACTACCCGCACAGATACGCAGTATTTT	CASSLTWTTRTDTQYF
TRBV19	TRBJ1-4	NA	NA	11	TGTGCCAGTAGTACTGGTGAAAAACTGTTTTTT	CASSTGEKLFF
TRBV9	TRBJ2-2	NA	TRBD2	16	TGTGCCAGCAGCGTAGTAAGCGGGGGGGCAACCGGGGAGCTGTTTTTT	CASSVVSGGATGELFF
TRBV20-1	TRBJ2-7	NA	NA	15	TGCAGTGCTAGAGATGGGGATCGTTCTACCTACGAGCAGTACTTC	CSARDGDRSTYEQYF
TRBV12-3/TRBV12-4	TRBJ1-1	NA	NA	14	TGTGCCAGCAGTCCACCGACAGAGAACACTGAAGCTTTCTTT	CASSPPTENTEAFF
TRBV15	TRBJ2-2	NA	NA	15	TGTGCCACCAGCAGAGATCGAGTCAGGGCCGGGGAGCTGTTTTTT	CATSRDRVRAGELFF
TRBV6-5	TRBJ1-2	NA	TRBD1	15	TGTGCCAGCAGACTAGGGACAGGGGGCTCCTATGGCTACACCTTC	CASRLGTGGSYGYTF
TRBV28	TRBJ2-1	NA	NA	17	TGTGCCAGCAGTTTATGGGGTGGGAGTTCCAGGTACAATGAGCAGTTCTTC	CASSLWGGSSRYNEQFF
TRBV6-1	TRBJ2-3	NA	NA	17	TGTGCCAGCAGTACCTGGGGTGCAGGGCAAAGCACAGATACGCAGTATTTT	CASSTWGAGQSTDTQYF
TRBV6-6	TRBJ2-5	NA	TRBD1	15	TGTGCCAGCAATAACATAAGAGGACAGGAAGAGACCCAGTACTTC	CASNNIRGQEETQYF
TRBV19	TRBJ1-2	NA	TRBD1	14	TGTGCCAGTAGTATTTCCCGGGACAGCTATGGCTACACCTTC	CASSISRDSYGYTF
TRBV7-8	TRBJ2-5	NA	NA	16	TGTGCCAGCAGCTTAGATGGGGGGGGGCCTTTAGAGACCCAGTACTTC	CASSLDGGGPLETQYF
TRBV7-8	TRBJ2-5	NA	TRBD2	16	TGTGCCAGCAGCTTAGGCGCAGCGGGGGTCAAAGAGACCCAGTACTTC	CASSLGAAGVKETQYF
TRBV12-3/TRBV12-4	TRBJ2-1	once	TRBD1	15	TGTGCCAGCAAACCAACCAGGACCAGGGGGCTGGAGCAGTTCTTC	CASKPTRTRGLEQFF
TRBV19	TRBJ1-5	NA	NA	13	TGTGCCAGTACTGGGACACATAATCAGCCCCAGCATTTT	CASTGTHNQPQHF
TRBV10-1	TRBJ2-7	NA	NA	15	TGCGCCAGCAGGGACCTACAGGGACAATCCTACGAGCAGTACTTC	CASRDLQGQSYEQYF
TRBV20-1	TRBJ2-3	NA	TRBD2	15	TGCAGTGTCGGAGCGGGGCCCCGGGGCACAGATACGCAGTATTTT	CSVGAGPRGTDTQYF
TRBV5-1	TRBJ2-3	once	NA	16	TGCGCCAGCAGCTTTTCACAGACGGCAAGCACAGATACGCAGTATTTT	CASSFSQTASTDTQYF
TRBV10-3	TRBJ1-4	NA	NA	13	TGTGCCATCAGCGGGACGGCAAATGAAAAACTGTTTTTT	CAISGTANEKLFF
TRBV7-6	TRBJ2-7	NA	NA	13	TGTGCCAGCAGCCCAAGCCCCAAAGTGGAGCAGTACTTC	CASSPSPKVEQYF
TRBV4-1	TRBJ2-3	NA	TRBD1	16	TGCGCCAGCAGCCAATCCGGGACAGGGTCTCCAGATACGCAGTATTTT	CASSQSGTGSPDTQYF
TRBV3-1	TRBJ1-1	NA	TRBD1	13	TGTGCCAGCAGCGACACCGGGACAGGAGTAGCTTTCTTT	CASSDTGTGVAFF
TRBV7-3	TRBJ1-4	NA	TRBD1	18	TGTGCCAGCAGCTTCCCCGGACAGGGTAGAGGAACTAATGAAAAACTGTTTTTT	CASSFPGQGRGTNEKLFF
TRBV6-5	TRBJ1-3	NA	NA	15	TGTGCCAGCATCAGGGACCTTTCCTCTGAAAACACCATATATTTT	CASIRDLSSENTIYF
TRBV7-2	TRBJ2-7	NA	TRBD1	15	TGTGCCAGCAGCTTGTACAGGGGATTTTCCTACGAGCAGTACTTC	CASSLYRGFSYEQYF
TRBV11-2	TRBJ2-7	NA	TRBD2	15	TGTGCCAGCAGACAACTATGGACTAGTACCGGGGAGCAGTACTTC	CASRQLWTSTGEQYF
TRBV3-1	TRBJ2-2	NA	NA	13	TGTGCCAGCAGCCCCCAGTACACCGGGGAGCTGTTTTTT	CASSPQYTGELFF
TRBV20-1	TRBJ2-7	NA	NA	13	TGCAGTGCTGGTGGCGTGTCAGGCTACGAGCAGTACTTC	CSAGGVSGYEQYF
TRBV6-2/TRBV6-3	TRBJ2-5	NA	TRBD2	15	TGTGCCAGCAGTTTAGTCCGGGGGGGCGAGGAGACCCAGTACTTC	CASSLVRGGEETQYF
TRBV25-1	TRBJ2-3	NA	NA	11	TGTGCCAGCAGTGACCTTGGGACGCAGTATTTT	CASSDLGTQYF
TRBV6-2/TRBV6-3	TRBJ2-7	NA	TRBD1	15	TGTGCCAGCAGTTATAGGGACAGGGCTTCCTACGAGCAGTACTTC	CASSYRDRASYEQYF
TRBV2	TRBJ2-4	once	NA	14	TGTGCCAGCACCCTAGAGACGGCCAAAAACATTCAGTACTTC	CASTLETAKNIQYF
TRBV10-3	TRBJ2-7	NA	TRBD2	15	TGTGCCATCAGTAATAGCGGGATGAGCTCCTACGAGCAGTACTTC	CAISNSGMSSYEQYF
TRBV11-2	TRBJ2-5	NA	TRBD2	15	TGTGCCAGCAGCTGGGGGGGTTCGTACCAAGAGACCCAGTACTTC	CASSWGGSYQETQYF
TRBV12-3/TRBV12-4	TRBJ2-7	NA	NA	15	TGTGCCAGCAGTTTAGAGATAGTTAGCTCCTACGAGCAGTACTTC	CASSLEIVSSYEQYF
TRBV7-2	TRBJ2-5	NA	NA	13	TGTGCCAGCAGCCTCGGGACTGGAGAGACCCAGTACTTC	CASSLGTGETQYF
TRBV20-1	TRBJ1-4	NA	NA	13	TGCAGTGTGGGCGGGGCGGTGAGCGAAAAACTGTTTTTT	CSVGGAVSEKLFF
TRBV2	TRBJ2-7	once	NA	12	TGTGCCAGCAGTTCAGGGATCGGCGAGCAGTACTTC	CASSSGIGEQYF
TRBV6-1	TRBJ2-7	NA	NA	15	TGTGCCAGCTCTAAGACAGTGACGACCTCCTACGAGCAGTACTTC	CASSKTVTTSYEQYF
TRBV6-1	TRBJ1-2	NA	NA	12	TGTGCCAGCAGTGAGTGGGATTATGGCTACACCTTC	CASSEWDYGYTF
TRBV4-1	TRBJ1-1	NA	NA	15	TGCGCCAGCAGCCAAGTATTAGTGGTGAACACTGAAGCTTTCTTT	CASSQVLVVNTEAFF
TRBV11-2	TRBJ2-2	NA	TRBD2	16	TGTGCCAGCAGCTTAATGCCAGCGGGGGGGCCCGGGGAGCTGTTTTTT	CASSLMPAGGPGELFF
TRBV20-1	TRBJ2-7	NA	NA	14	TGCAGTGCTAAGCTTGAACAGATCAGGTCCGAGCAGTACTTC	CSAKLEQIRSEQYF
TRBV25-1	TRBJ2-5	NA	TRBD2	16	TGTGCCAGCAGTTACGGTAAAACTAGCGGGGGAGAGACCCAGTACTTC	CASSYGKTSGGETQYF
TRBV14	TRBJ1-2	NA	NA	17	TGTGCCAGCAGCAGTGGAGACCGGGACTTAAAAAACTATGGCTACACCTTC	CASSSGDRDLKNYGYTF
TRBV18	TRBJ2-3	NA	NA	14	TGTGCCAGCTCACCAGGGGGCATAACAGATACGCAGTATTTT	CASSPGGITDTQYF